Below are 12 T cell receptor beta chains sequenced from a single sample in a study of blood T cell repertoires in COVID-19. Repertoires were generated with immunoSEQ multiplex PCR, while TCRdb's copy carries only in-frame clones and drops some. The top ten hold approximately 18% of the sample, which has roughly 200,000 clones, less than 85% seen once. Sequences were obtained from PBMCs or T cells enriched from blood (not recorded which). The receptors were sampled from a man in his forties who had recovered from COVID-19.

The chain recombines TRBV28 with TRBJ2-1; the match to TRBD2 covers 8 bases. Germline values: CDR1 MDHEN, CDR2 SYDVKM. Trimming took 6 bases from V and 4 from J; bases not matched to a gene: 8. CDR3 length: 15 residues. CDR3 in DNA: TGTGCCAGCAGGGCAACTAGCGGTACTTACAATGAGCAGTTCTTC. It codes for CASRATSGTYNEQFF.

As DNA, the CDR3 is TGTGCCAGTAGTAGTCCCCCAGGACAGGGGCCTATCACAGATACGCAGTATTTT. It yields the protein CASSSPPGQGPITDTQYF. This rearrangement joins TRBV19 to TRBJ2-3; 9 bases fit TRBD1. After removal of 4 bases from V and 2 bases from J, the junction contained 13 bases not matched to a gene. The CDR3 runs 18 residues. Germline CDR1 reads LNHDA; CDR2 reads SQIVND (reference sequence).

This chain joins TRBV30 and TRBJ1-5; possible D gene TRBD1, 5 bases. The CDR3 runs to 12 residues. Germline CDR1 and CDR2: GTSNPN and SVGIG (reference sequence). Trimming shortened V by 2 bases and J by 6 bases, and 8 bases separated the two germline ends. The CDR3 reads CAWSQGIQPQHF. CDR3 nucleotide sequence: TGTGCCTGGAGTCAGGGTATTCAGCCCCAGCATTTT.

The chain has TRBV5-8 and TRBJ1-2, with TRBD1 identical over 12 bases. The CDR3 totals 15 residues. The ends lost 4 bases at V and 8 bases at J; junction bases unmatched: 9. Germline V gene sequence: CDR1 SGHTS, CDR2 YDEGEE. The CDR3 spells CASSHAGTGGWGYTF. Here the CDR3 DNA reads TGTGCCAGCAGCCATGCGGGGACAGGGGGCTGGGGCTACACCTTC.

The CDR3, as DNA: TGCAGCGTTGAACTGATGAGCTACAATGAGCAGTTCTTC. Protein product: CSVELMSYNEQFF. The genes are TRBV29-1 and TRBJ2-1; D uncertain. Germline lookup yields CDR1 SQVTM and CDR2 ANQGSEA. This CDR3 comprises 13 residues. The V gene lost 2 bases and the J gene lost 3 bases, with 8 bases spanning the gap.

The chain recombines TRBV5-8 with TRBJ2-7, with D uncertain. Germline CDR1 reads SGHTS; CDR2 reads YDEGEE. This CDR3 has 12 residues. V dropped 2 bases and J dropped 5 bases, with 8 bases sitting between them. Written as DNA, the CDR3 is TGTGCCAGCAGCTTAAATCAGAACGAGCAGTACTTC. Translation gives CASSLNQNEQYF.

The V gene is TRBV6-5, the J gene TRBJ1-2; D possibly corresponds to TRBD1 (6 bases). The CDR3 runs 14 residues. Germline V gene lookup returns CDR1 MNHEY and CDR2 SVGAGI. Trimming left V 0 bases short and J 7 bases short, with 12 bases between. CDR3 coding DNA: TGTGCCAGCAGTTACTCGGACAGTTTCGCTGGCTACACCTTC. Amino acids: CASSYSDSFAGYTF.

The chain has TRBV18 and TRBJ2-7, with 9 bases matching TRBD2. There are 16 residues in the CDR3. Losses at the gene ends were 0 bases for V and 2 bases for J; bases not matched to a gene: 5. In germline, CDR1 is KGHSH, CDR2 LQKENI. This CDR3 is CASSPPSSGRPYEQYF. For the CDR3, the DNA is TGTGCCAGCTCACCACCCAGTAGCGGGAGACCCTACGAGCAGTACTTC.

This sequence joins TRBV19 and TRBJ2-7; 12 nucleotides agree with TRBD2. The J segment lost 0 bases and the V segment lost 4 bases, leaving 4 bases of the junction unmatched. The CDR3 spans 16 residues. From germline, CDR1 is LNHDA and CDR2 SQIVND (reference sequence). CDR3 DNA: TGTGCCAGTAGTAAGGGGACTAGCGGGTACTCCTACGAGCAGTACTTC. As protein: CASSKGTSGYSYEQYF.

This chain's CDR3 is CATEDRATEAFF. The CDR3 DNA is TGTGCCACCGAGGACAGAGCCACTGAAGCTTTCTTT. V is TRBV19 and J is TRBJ1-1, with a weak D call TRBD1 (6 bases). The V end lost 10 bases, the J end lost 4 bases, and 13 bases lay between the germline ends. CDR1 and CDR2 from the germline V gene are LNHDA and SQIVND (reference sequence). This CDR3 has 12 amino acids.

The chain combines TRBV29-1 with TRBJ2-6, with 7 nucleotides matching TRBD2. The ends lost 4 bases at V and 0 bases at J; junction bases unmatched: 0. Germline CDR1 SQVTM, CDR2 ANQGSEA. There are 14 residues in the CDR3. DNA of the CDR3: TGCAGCGTTGGCGGGAGCTCTGGGGCCAACGTCCTGACTTTC. Its protein is CSVGGSSGANVLTF.

The chain has TRBV27 and TRBJ1-2; D may be TRBD1 (6 bases). The CDR3 totals 15 residues. The V gene's germline CDR1 is MNHEY and CDR2 SMNVEV (reference sequence). The ends were cut back, 0 bases at V and 5 bases at J, with 13 bases in the middle. The CDR3, as DNA: TGTGCCAGCAGTTTATCGGACAGACCAGCTTATGGCTACACCTTC. Translation gives CASSLSDRPAYGYTF.